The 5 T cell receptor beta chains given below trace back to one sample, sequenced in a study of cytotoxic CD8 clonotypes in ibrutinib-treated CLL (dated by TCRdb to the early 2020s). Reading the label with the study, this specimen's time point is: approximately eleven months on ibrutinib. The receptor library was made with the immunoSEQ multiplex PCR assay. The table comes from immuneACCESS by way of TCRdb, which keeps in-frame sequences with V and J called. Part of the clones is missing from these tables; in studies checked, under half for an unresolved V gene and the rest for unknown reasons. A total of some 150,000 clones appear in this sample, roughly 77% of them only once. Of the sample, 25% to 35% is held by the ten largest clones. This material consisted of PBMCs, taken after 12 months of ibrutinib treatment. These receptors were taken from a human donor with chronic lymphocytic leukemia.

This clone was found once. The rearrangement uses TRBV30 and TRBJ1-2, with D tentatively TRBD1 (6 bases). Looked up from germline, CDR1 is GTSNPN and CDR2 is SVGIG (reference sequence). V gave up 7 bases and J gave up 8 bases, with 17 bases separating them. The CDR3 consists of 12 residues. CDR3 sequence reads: CASIGGSEGYTF. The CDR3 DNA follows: TGTGCCTCTATAGGGGGTTCGGAGGGCTACACCTTC.

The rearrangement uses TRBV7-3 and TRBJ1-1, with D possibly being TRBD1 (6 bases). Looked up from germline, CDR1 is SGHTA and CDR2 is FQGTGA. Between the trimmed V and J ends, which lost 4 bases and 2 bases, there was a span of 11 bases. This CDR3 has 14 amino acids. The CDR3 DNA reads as TGTGCCAGCAGCTCGAGAGGGGGAAACACTGAAGCTTTCTTT. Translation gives CASSSRGGNTEAFF.

This CDR3 reads CASSPRNLQETQYF. CDR3 nucleotides: TGTGCCAGCTCACCACGAAACCTGCAAGAGACCCAGTACTTC. The J gene is TRBJ2-5, the V gene TRBV18; D is unresolved. With 1 base removed from V and 2 bases from J, the gap between germline ends came to 8 bases. CDR3 size: 14 residues. CDR1 KGHSH and CDR2 LQKENI come from the germline V gene.

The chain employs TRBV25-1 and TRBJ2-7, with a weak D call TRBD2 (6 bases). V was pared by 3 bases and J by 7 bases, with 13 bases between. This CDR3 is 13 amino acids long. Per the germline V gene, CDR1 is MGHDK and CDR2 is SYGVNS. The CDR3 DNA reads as TGTGCCAGCAGTGAGCGGGCAGGGAGGGAGCAGTACTTC. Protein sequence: CASSERAGREQYF.

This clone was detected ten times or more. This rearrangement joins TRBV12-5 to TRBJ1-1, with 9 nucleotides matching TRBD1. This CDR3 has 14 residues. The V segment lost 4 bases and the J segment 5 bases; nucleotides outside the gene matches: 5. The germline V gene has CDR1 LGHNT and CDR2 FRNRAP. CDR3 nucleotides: TGTGCTAGTGGTTCGGACAGGGGAATGACTGAAGCTTTCTTT. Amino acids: CASGSDRGMTEAFF.